This T cell receptor beta chain is drawn from a study of blood T cell repertoires in COVID-19. Overall study: COVID-19 samples collected from the United States, Italy and Spain covered acute and convalescent phases. T cells, B-cell-depleted T cells, or PBMCs supplied cDNA or gDNA.

In the original processing: Amplifying reference gene primers gave estimates of nucleated cell counts. Clones were sequenced by immunoSEQ multiplex PCR, and TCRdb holds only the in-frame ones, with some missing. Clone size and the V and J calls come from that table; the DNA yielded D and trimming. The table has some 260,000 clones, 79% seen once. Germline CDR1 SEHNR, CDR2 FQNEAQ (reference sequence). The CDR3 spans 12 residues. Trimming took off 6 bases at V and 3 bases at J, with 6 bases between the two ends. The rearrangement uses TRBV7-9 and TRBJ1-5; D is unresolved. The specimen was peripheral blood. This TCR came from a woman aged 40 to 50 with active or convalescent COVID-19. CDR3 sequence (DNA): TGTGCCAGCAGTACTAACAATCAGCCCCAGCATTTT. As protein: CASSTNNQPQHF.